The rows below give T cell receptor beta chains drawn from one sample of a study of blood T cell repertoires in COVID-19. Sequencing was performed with immunoSEQ multiplex PCR; in TCRdb, only in-frame clones are kept and a portion is missing. This table holds some 350,000 clones, around 92% found once. Material for sequencing was peripheral blood. Receptor source: a woman aged 25 to 45 with COVID-19, enrolled during active disease. The CDR3 runs from the conserved cysteine through the conserved F or W. Fields, in order: D gene, V gene, CDR3 protein. A D gene is named only where the DNA matches it firmly.

>TRBD2|TRBV7-8
CASRKLAGTQETQYF
>.|TRBV19
CASSIPENYGYTF
>TRBD1|TRBV19
CASSGTGGADYGYTF
>TRBD1|TRBV4-3
CASRGTGGVSGYTF
>TRBD2|TRBV5-4
CASSSLAGGLEQFF
>TRBD1|TRBV27
CASSMDRGYYNEQFF
>.|TRBV19
CASSIKRSNQPQHF
>.|TRBV6-2/TRBV6-3
CASSLGGQSNEQFF
>TRBD1|TRBV9
CASSNPGQSNTEAFF
>TRBD1|TRBV27
CASSLTGGGNYGYTF
>.|TRBV6-5
CASTVRVGGTDTQYF
>.|TRBV2
CASSGETDTQYF
>.|TRBV5-8
CASSRGSANEKLFF
>.|TRBV27
CASSSQADTQYF
>.|TRBV6-6
CASSFGEPQHF
>TRBD1|TRBV10-3
CAISERTGSGSPLHF
>TRBD1|TRBV24-1
CATRQGPNYGYTF
>TRBD2|TRBV7-9
CASSLGGGPYEQYF
>.|TRBV5-6
CASSSGNTIYF
>.|TRBV6-6
CASSQQVGETQYF
>.|TRBV4-1
CASSQDLRRGSGNTIYF
>.|TRBV7-9
CASTGARGGGSPLHF
>.|TRBV29-1
CSVSSHEVGYTF
>.|TRBV19
CASSIATGSATNEKLFF
>TRBD1|TRBV7-2
CASSFRDRSYEQYF
>TRBD2|TRBV19
CASSIDSGRGSYNEQFF
>TRBD2|TRBV6-4
CASSDSTSGYNEQFF
>.|TRBV10-3
CAISESVGRGGNQPQHF
>TRBD2|TRBV11-3
CASSTGLAGALTDTQYF
>TRBD2|TRBV25-1
CASSAGLAGALETQYF
>.|TRBV5-6
CASSTDTQETQYF
>.|TRBV25-1
CASSDGGTNEKLFF
>.|TRBV12-2
CASPPTGDLNQPQHF
>TRBD2|TRBV29-1
CSVDGGRTDTQYF
>TRBD1|TRBV13
CASSKGQGNEQFF
>TRBD1|TRBV4-3
CASSLSGTATLNYGYTF
>.|TRBV6-4
CASPRGSNLCYSNQPQHF